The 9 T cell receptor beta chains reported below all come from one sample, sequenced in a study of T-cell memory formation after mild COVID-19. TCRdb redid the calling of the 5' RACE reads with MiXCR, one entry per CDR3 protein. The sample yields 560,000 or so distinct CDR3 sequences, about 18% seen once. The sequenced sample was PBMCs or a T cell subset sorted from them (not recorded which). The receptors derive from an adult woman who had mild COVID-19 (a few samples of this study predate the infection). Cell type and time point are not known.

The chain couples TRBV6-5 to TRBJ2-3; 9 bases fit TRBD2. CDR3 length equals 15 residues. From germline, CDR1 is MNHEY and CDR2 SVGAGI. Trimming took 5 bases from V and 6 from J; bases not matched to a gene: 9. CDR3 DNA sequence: TGTGCCAGCAGTGTCCTAGCGGGGCGTGTGGATACGCAGTATTTT. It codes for CASSVLAGRVDTQYF.

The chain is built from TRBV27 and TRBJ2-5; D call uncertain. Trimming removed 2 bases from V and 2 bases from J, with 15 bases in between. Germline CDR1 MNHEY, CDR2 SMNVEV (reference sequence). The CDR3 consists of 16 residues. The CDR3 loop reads CASSLGYGKGQETQYF. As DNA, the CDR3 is TGTGCCAGCAGTTTAGGGTATGGAAAGGGACAAGAGACCCAGTACTTC.

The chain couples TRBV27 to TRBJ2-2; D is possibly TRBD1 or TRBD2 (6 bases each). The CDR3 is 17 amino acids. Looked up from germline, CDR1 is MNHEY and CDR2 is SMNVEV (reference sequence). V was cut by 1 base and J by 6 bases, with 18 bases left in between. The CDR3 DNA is TGTGCCAGCAGTTTATGGCAAGGAGGGGGAGCTCCCGGGGAGCTGTTTTTT. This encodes CASSLWQGGGAPGELFF.

The CDR3 bases are TGTGCCGCCTCGAAGGTCTACGAGCAGTACTTC. Translating it yields CAASKVYEQYF. This chain joins TRBV5-4 and TRBJ2-7; D gene ambiguous. In germline, CDR1 is SGHNT, CDR2 YYREEE (reference sequence). CDR3 length: 11 amino acids. Trimming cost V 10 bases and J 3 bases, with 11 bases left between them.

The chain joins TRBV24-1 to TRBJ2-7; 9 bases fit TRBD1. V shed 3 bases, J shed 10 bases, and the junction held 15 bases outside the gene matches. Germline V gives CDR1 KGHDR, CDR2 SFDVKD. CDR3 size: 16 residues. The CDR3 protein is CATSDTQTGGIGGQYF. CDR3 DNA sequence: TGTGCCACCAGTGATACACAGACAGGGGGGATTGGCGGACAGTACTTC.

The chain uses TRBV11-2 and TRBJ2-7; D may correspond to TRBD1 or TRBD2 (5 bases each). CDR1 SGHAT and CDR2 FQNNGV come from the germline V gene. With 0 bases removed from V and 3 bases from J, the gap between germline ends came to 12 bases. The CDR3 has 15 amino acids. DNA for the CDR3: TGTGCCAGCAGCTTAGATGGGGGACCTCACTACGAGCAGTACTTC. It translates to CASSLDGGPHYEQYF.

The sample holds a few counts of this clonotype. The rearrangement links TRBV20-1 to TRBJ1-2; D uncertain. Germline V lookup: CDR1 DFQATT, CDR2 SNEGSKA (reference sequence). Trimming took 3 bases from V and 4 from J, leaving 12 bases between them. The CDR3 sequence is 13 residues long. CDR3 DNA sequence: TGCAGTGCTAGTACCCGGGGTCCCTATGGCTACACCTTC. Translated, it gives CSASTRGPYGYTF.

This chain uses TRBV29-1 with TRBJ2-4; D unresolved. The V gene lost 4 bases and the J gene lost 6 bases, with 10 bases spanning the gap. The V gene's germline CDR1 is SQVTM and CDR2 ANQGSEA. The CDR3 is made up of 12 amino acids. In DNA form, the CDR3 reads TGCAGCGTTGTGGGTGGCGTAAACATTCAGTACTTC. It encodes CSVVGGVNIQYF.

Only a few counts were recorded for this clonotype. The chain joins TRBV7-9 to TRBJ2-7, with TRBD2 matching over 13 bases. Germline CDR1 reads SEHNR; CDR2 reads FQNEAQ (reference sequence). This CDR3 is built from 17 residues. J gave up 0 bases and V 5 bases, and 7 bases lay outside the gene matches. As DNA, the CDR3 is TGTGCCAGCAGCCTCGGGACTAGCGGGGCCCCCTCCTACGAGCAGTACTTC. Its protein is CASSLGTSGAPSYEQYF. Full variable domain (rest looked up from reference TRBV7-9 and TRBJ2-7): DTGVSQNPRHKITKRGQNVTFRCDPISEHNRLYWYRQTLGQGPEFLTYFQNEAQLEKSRLLSDRFSAERPKGSFSTLEIQRTEQGDSAMYLCASSLGTSGAPSYEQYFGPGTRLTVT.